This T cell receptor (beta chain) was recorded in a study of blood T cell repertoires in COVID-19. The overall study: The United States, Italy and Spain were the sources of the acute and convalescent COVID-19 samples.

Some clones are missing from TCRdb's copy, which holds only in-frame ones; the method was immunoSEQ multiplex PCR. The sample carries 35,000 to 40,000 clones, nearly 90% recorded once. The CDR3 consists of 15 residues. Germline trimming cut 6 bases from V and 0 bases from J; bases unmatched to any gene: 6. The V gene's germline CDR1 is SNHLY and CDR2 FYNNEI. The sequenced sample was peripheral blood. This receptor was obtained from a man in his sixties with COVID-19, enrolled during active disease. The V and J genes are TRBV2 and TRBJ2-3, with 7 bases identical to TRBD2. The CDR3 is CASSGRPTSTDTQYF. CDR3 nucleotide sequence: TGTGCCAGCAGCGGGAGGCCCACTAGCACAGATACGCAGTATTTT.